This paragraph covers one T cell receptor (beta chain) sequence. Its antigen is not yet known. There are no base qualities to consult, and no much larger clone falls within one base. This sample is part of a study of T cells in Graves' hyperthyroidism and ophthalmopathy (dated by TCRdb to about 2019). A note on the overall study: Peripheral blood samples were taken at initial diagnosis, before any treatment was given. To identify TCR V-J signatures that set the groups apart, the researchers used a discovery cohort of about a hundred patients, made up of 40 to 45 with Graves' ophthalmopathy and 57 with stable Graves' hyperthyroidism. Prospective prediction of ophthalmopathy was tested in an independent validation cohort consisting of about 20 hyperthyroidism patients and around 16 patients who later progressed to ophthalmopathy. The approximately 100 discovery patients were randomly divided into training and test sets at a 7:3 ratio. The study also compared thyroid tissue and blood T-cell repertoires from 6 or 7 Graves' hyperthyroidism patients. After blood sampling, hyperthyroidism patients were treated with methimazole at a starting dose of 30 mg daily, and ophthalmopathy patients were treated with high-dose intravenous methylprednisolone. TCR Vbeta CDR3 sequencing of fewer than 150 peripheral blood samples (roughly 43 ophthalmopathy, 75 or so hyperthyroidism and roughly 17 progressor patients) is reported in the paper.

Per the germline V gene, SGHTA is the CDR1 and FQGNSA is the CDR2. V is shortened by 1 base, J by 1 base, and the region joining them spans 14 bases. From cysteine to phenylalanine, the CDR3 is 16 amino acids long. The retained sequence is limited to the CDR3, 48 bases, with the frame set at the first base. Results and caveats for the whole study, not just this receptor: Most expanded thyroid clonotypes (frequency above 0.001) were also found in blood, which suggests that blood repertoires may mirror thyroid immune responses. A model built on a 13 V-J signature distinguished ophthalmopathy from stable hyperthyroidism, reaching 87.88% sensitivity and 81.08% specificity in cross-validation and 80%/75% in testing. No statistical method was used to set the sample size in advance, and investigators knew the group allocation. During validation, the model predicted progression to ophthalmopathy a median of roughly 7.1 months ahead of onset, with around 71% sensitivity and around 73% specificity.

Stable Graves' hyperthyroidism was defined as the absence of progression to ophthalmopathy over 18 months of follow-up. Hyperthyroidism patients were newly diagnosed, with disease duration under 2 months, and aged 18 to 65 years. Patients with uncontrolled infections, other autoimmune diseases, pregnancy or lactation were excluded. Diagnoses relied on clinical symptoms, serum thyroxine and TRAb, thyroid ultrasound and orbital computed tomography. PBMCs were isolated from more than 8 ml of fresh peripheral blood by Ficoll-Paque density gradient centrifugation. Trizol reagent was used to extract total RNA, and RNA quality was then checked on an Agilent 2100 Bioanalyzer. The TCR beta CDR3 regions were amplified from the RNA transcripts. For the first round of RT-PCR on the TCR CDR3, the HTBI primer set was used together with the Qiagen OneStep RT-PCR kit. A second multiplex PCR round built the libraries, followed by size selection and purification. The libraries were sequenced on an Illumina HiSeq2000 using paired-end 100 bp reads. The published analysis was carried out like this. Raw data were processed with SOAPnuke, discarding reads with adapters, uncalled bases, mean Phred below 15, or no exact constant-primer or identifier match. COPE v1.2.5 was used to merge high-quality paired reads, and clonotypes were defined as unique nucleotide sequences. Clonotypes were aligned to IMGT TRBV, TRBD and TRBJ reference segments using MiTCR v1.1. Only V-J combinations with frequency above 0.0001, covering roughly 99% of repertoires, were analysed. A TCS score was defined as the ratio between F50 (clonal expansion) and ExV (chaos), using BLOSUM62-based TCRdist between CDR3 peptides within each V-J. Welch's t-statistics and random forest reduced fewer than 550 V-J features to 10 to 15, which were used in a naive Bayes classifier (R e1071). The public reads were reanalyzed by TCRdb: fastp trimming at Q25, MiXCR alignment, in-frame beta chains only. Records with the same CDR3 protein are collapsed into one entry carrying the most frequent genes and DNA. These V and J calls derive from TCRdb rather than the authors' analysis. Counted in this sample were about 420,000 distinct CDR3 sequences; 15% to 18% of them appeared once. The ten top clones hold 7.5% to 8% of the sample.

The chain is encoded by TRBV7-2 joined to TRBJ2-7; a tentative D call is TRBD2 (6 bases match). The receptor's source is a woman aged 18-29 years with Graves' hyperthyroidism. Sequencing was carried out using blood. For the CDR3, the sequence is CASSLVQRTMSYEQYF. The DNA is TGTGCCAGCAGCTTAGTACAGAGGACTATGTCCTACGAGCAGTACTTC.